This T cell receptor beta chain stems from a study of cytomegalovirus exposure and HLA in healthy donors. When sampled, the donors appeared nominally healthy, though they likely had unrecorded immune exposures. Germline CDR1 is SNHLY and CDR2 is FYNNEI. The CDR3 has 15 amino acids. Primers included in the PCR were 60 Vbeta and 13 Jbeta primers. Measured with immunoSEQ multiplex PCR; TCRdb has only the in-frame clones, and not every one. The sample shows 90,000 to 120,000 clones, about 70% of them seen only once. Material: PBMCs. The TCR comes from a man aged 50-59 years in good health and CMV-seropositive. This chain links TRBV2 with TRBJ1-5, with 7 bases matching TRBD1. The closer fit of TRBJ2-3 to the DNA end suggests the J call may be wrong. The CDR3 DNA follows: TGTGCCAGCACCACAGAGTCTTCAGGGGGACAGCCCCAGTATTTT. Translating gives CASTTESSGGQPQYF.